This T cell receptor beta chain originates from a study of T cell repertoires in cytomegalovirus infection. Study-level information: In public TCR beta signatures, there were indications of both CMV infection and matching HLA type.

This CDR3 comprises 17 residues. With 7 bases clipped from V and 7 bases from J, the junction kept 15 bases outside the gene matches. The germline gives CDR1 MNHEY, CDR2 SVGEGT. Each CDR3 protein is one row after TCRdb ran MiXCR on the reads. The sample gives around 240,000 distinct CDR3 sequences, under 25% of which show up once; 18% is in the top ten. Study results and caveats: Using cumulative public TCR beta family frequency, the authors identified those who carried CMV together with the relevant HLA. HLA-C-restricted CMV-specific TCR beta clonotypes prevailed in the ex vivo response.

This clonotype was detected only a few times. Its specificity is not known. The origin of this receptor is a human donor in good health (CMV status not recorded). Some clones in this sample may be carry-over from other donors' samples. The sample was CD8+ T cells from PBMCs. The V and J genes are TRBV6-2 or TRBV6-3 and TRBJ2-2, with 10 bases aligning to TRBD2. CDR3 nucleotides: TGTGCCAGCACACCGGGCTTAGCGGGGGGCTTCGACGGGGAGCTGTTTTTT. Translated, it gives CASTPGLAGGFDGELFF.